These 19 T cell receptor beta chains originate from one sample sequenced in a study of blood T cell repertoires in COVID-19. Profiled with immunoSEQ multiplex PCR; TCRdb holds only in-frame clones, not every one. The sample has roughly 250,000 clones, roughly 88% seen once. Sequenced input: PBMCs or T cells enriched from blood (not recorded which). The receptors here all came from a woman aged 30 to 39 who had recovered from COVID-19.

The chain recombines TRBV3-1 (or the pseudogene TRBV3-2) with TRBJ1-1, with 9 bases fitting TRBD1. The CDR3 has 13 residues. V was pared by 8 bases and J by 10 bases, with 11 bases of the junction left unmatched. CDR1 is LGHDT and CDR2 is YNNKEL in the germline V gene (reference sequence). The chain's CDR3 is CASGTTGGRRAFF. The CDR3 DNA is TGTGCCAGCGGCACGACAGGGGGTCGTAGAGCTTTCTTT.

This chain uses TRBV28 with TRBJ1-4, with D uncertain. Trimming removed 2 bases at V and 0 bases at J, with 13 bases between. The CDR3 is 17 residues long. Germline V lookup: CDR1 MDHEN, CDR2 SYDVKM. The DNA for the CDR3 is TGTGCCAGCAGTTTACTGAGTCAACTTGCAACTAATGAAAAACTGTTTTTT. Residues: CASSLLSQLATNEKLFF.

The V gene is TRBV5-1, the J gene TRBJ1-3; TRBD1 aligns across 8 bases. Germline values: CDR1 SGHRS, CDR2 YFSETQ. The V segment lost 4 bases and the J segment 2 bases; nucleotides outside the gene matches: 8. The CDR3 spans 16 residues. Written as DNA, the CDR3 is TGCGCCAGCAGCCGGAGTGCAGGGGGCCCTGGAAACACCATATATTTT. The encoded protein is CASSRSAGGPGNTIYF.

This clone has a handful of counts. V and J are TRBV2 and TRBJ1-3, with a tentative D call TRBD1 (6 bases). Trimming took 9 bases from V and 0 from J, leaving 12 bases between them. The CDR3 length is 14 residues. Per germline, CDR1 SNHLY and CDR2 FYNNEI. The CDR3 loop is CASHRASSGNTIYF. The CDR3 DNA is TGTGCCAGTCACAGGGCGAGCTCTGGAAACACCATATATTTT.

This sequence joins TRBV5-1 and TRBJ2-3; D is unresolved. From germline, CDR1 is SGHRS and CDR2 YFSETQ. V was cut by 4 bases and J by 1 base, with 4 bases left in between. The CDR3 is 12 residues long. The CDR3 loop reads CASSPGTDTQYF. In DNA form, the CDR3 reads TGCGCCAGCAGCCCCGGCACAGATACGCAGTATTTT.

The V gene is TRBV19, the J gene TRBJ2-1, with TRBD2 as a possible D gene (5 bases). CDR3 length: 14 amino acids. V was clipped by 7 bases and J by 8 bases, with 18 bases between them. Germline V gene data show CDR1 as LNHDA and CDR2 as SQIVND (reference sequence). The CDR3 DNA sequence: TGTGCCAGTACTTCCCTCACTAGTTCGGATGAGCAGTTCTTC. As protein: CASTSLTSSDEQFF.

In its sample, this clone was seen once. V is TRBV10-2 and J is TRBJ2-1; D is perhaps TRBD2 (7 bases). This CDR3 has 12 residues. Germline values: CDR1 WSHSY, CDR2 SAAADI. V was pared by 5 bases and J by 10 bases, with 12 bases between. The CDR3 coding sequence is TGCGCCAGCAGTCAGTGGGGGGGCGAGCAGTTCTTC. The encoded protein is CASSQWGGEQFF.

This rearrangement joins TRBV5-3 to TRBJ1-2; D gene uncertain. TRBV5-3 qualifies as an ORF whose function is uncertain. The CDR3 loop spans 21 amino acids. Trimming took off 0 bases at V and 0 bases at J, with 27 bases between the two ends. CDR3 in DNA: TGTGCCAGAAGCTTGGCCTTCAATAGGTCACCTACAGAAGTACCTAACTATGGCTACACCTTC. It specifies CARSLAFNRSPTEVPNYGYTF.

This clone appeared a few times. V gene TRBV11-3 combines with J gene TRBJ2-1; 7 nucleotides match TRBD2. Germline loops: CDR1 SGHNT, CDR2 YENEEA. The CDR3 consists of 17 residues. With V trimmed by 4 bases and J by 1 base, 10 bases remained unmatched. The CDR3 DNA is TGTGCCAGCAGCTCGATACCTAGCGGAACTTCCTACAATGAGCAGTTCTTC. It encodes CASSSIPSGTSYNEQFF.

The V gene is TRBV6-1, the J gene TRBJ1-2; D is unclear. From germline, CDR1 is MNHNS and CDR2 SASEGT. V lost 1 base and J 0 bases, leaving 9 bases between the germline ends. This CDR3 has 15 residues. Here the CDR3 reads CASSEGAEANYGYTF. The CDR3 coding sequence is TGTGCCAGCAGTGAAGGGGCTGAAGCTAACTATGGCTACACCTTC.

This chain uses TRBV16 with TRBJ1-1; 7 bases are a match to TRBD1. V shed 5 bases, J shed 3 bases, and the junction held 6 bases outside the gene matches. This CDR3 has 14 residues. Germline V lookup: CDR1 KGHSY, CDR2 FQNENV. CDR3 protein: CASSYADRDTEAFF. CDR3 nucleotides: TGTGCCAGCAGCTACGCAGACAGGGACACTGAAGCTTTCTTT. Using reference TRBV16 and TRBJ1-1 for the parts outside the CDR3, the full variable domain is GEEVAQTPKHLVRGEGQKAKLYCAPIKGHSYVFWYQQVLKNEFKFLISFQNENVFDETGMPKERFSAKCLPNSPCSLEIQATKLEDSAVYFCASSYADRDTEAFFGQGTRLTVV.

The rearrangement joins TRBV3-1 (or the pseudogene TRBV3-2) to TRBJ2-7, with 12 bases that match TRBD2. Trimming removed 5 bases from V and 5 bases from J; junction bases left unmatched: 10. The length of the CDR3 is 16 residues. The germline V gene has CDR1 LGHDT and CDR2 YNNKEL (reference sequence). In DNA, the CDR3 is TGTGCCAGCAGCGAAACCCGACTAGCGGGAGCGAACGAGCAGTACTTC. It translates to CASSETRLAGANEQYF.

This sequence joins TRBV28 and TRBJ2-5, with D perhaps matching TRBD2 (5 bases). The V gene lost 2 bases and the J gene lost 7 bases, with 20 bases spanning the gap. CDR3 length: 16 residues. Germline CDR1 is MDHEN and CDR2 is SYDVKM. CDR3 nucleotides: TGTGCCAGCAGTTTAGTGGACTGGAGAATGGCAGCGACCCAGTACTTC. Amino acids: CASSLVDWRMAATQYF.

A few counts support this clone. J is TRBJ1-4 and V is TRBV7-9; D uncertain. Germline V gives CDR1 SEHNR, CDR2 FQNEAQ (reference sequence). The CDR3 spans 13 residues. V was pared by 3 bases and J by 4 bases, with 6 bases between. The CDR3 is CASSFTLNEKLFF. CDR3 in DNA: TGTGCCAGCAGCTTCACTCTTAATGAAAAACTGTTTTTT. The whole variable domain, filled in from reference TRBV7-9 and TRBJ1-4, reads DTGVSQNPRHKITKRGQNVTFRCDPISEHNRLYWYRQTLGQGPEFLTYFQNEAQLEKSRLLSDRFSAERPKGSFSTLEIQRTEQGDSAMYLCASSFTLNEKLFFGSGTQLSVL.

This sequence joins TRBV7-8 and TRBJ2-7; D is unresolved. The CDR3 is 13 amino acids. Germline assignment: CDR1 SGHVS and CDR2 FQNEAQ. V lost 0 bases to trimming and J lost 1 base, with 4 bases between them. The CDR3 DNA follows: TGTGCCAGCAGCTTAGCCCGTTCCTACGAGCAGTACTTC. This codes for CASSLARSYEQYF.

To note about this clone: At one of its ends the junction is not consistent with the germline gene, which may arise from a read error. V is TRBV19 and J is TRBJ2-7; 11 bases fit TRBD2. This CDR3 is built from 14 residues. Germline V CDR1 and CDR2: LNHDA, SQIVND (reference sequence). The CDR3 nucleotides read TGTGCCAGTAGCATAGCGGGAGGGCCCGGTAAGCAGTACTTC. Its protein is CASSIAGGPGKQYF.

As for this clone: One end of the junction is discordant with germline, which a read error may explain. The CDR3 DNA is TGTGCCAGCAGTTTAGTCAACTCTGGCTACACCTTC. As protein: CASSLVNSGYTF. The rearrangement uses TRBV12-3 or TRBV12-4 and TRBJ1-2; no firm D call. The CDR3 length is 12 residues.

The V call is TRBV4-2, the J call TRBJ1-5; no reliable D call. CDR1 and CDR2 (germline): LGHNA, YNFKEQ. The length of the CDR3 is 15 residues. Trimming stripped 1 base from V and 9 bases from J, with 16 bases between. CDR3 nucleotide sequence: TGTGCCAGCAGCCAAGCCACAGATCGCCCTACGCCCCAGCATTTT. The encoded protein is CASSQATDRPTPQHF.

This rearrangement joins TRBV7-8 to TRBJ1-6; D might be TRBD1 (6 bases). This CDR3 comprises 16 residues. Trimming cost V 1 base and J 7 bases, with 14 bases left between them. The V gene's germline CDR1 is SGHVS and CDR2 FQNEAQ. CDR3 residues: CASSLGLRTENSPLHF. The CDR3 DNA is TGTGCCAGCAGCTTAGGGTTGAGGACAGAAAATTCACCCCTCCACTTT. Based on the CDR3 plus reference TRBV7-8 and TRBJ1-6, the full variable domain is GAGVSQSPRYKVAKRGQDVALRCDPISGHVSLFWYQQALGQGPEFLTYFQNEAQLDKSGLPSDRFFAERPEGSVSTLKIQRTQQEDSAVYLCASSLGLRTENSPLHFGNGTRLTVT.